The 32 T cell receptor beta chains below come from one sample, sequenced in a study of identical twins. From the 5' RACE reads, TCRdb called clonotypes with MiXCR, one entry per CDR3 protein. This table has around 470,000 distinct CDR3 sequences, over 12% appearing once. These data also formed part of another study, on yellow fever vaccine responses in identical twins.

Specimen: CD4+ T cells sorted from blood. These receptors all stem from a woman under 30 in good health.

The chain employs TRBV28 and TRBJ2-3; possible D gene TRBD1, 6 bases. In germline, CDR1 is MDHEN, CDR2 SYDVKM. Between the trimmed V and J ends, which lost 6 bases and 1 base, there was a span of 20 bases. CDR3 length equals 17 residues. The CDR3 sequence is CASSLPQGREGTDTQYF. The CDR3 DNA reads TGTGCCAGCAGCCTACCCCAGGGGAGAGAGGGCACAGATACGCAGTATTTT.

The chain employs TRBV5-1 and TRBJ2-3; D ambiguous. Germline V gene data show CDR1 as SGHRS and CDR2 as YFSETQ. The CDR3 runs 14 residues. The V end was cut by 4 bases, the J end by 1 base, with 10 bases between. This CDR3 reads CASSPPGGTDTQYF. CDR3 nucleotide sequence: TGCGCCAGCAGCCCCCCTGGGGGCACAGATACGCAGTATTTT.

The gene calls are TRBV4-1 and TRBJ2-7, with TRBD2 matching 14 bases. Germline trimming cut 0 bases from V and 0 bases from J; bases unmatched to any gene: 10. Germline lookup yields CDR1 MGHRA and CDR2 YSYEKL. The CDR3 has 20 amino acids. The CDR3 sequence is CASSQDLRTSGRPSSYEQYF. CDR3 DNA sequence: TGCGCCAGCAGCCAAGACCTTCGGACTAGCGGGAGGCCGAGCTCCTACGAGCAGTACTTC.

This clonotype was counted only a few times. This chain connects TRBV15 to TRBJ2-3, with 8 bases lining up with TRBD2. The J segment lost 2 bases and the V segment lost 3 bases, leaving 10 bases of the junction unmatched. The CDR3 length is 17 residues. Germline loops: CDR1 LNHNV, CDR2 YYDKDF (reference sequence). CDR3 residues: CATSSKSGREYTDTQYF. CDR3 nucleotide sequence: TGTGCCACCAGCAGTAAGAGCGGGAGAGAATACACAGATACGCAGTATTTT.

This chain links TRBV19 with TRBJ2-1; D gene ambiguous. In germline, CDR1 is LNHDA, CDR2 SQIVND (reference sequence). The CDR3 has 11 residues. V was trimmed by 6 bases and J by 6 bases, leaving 6 bases between them. Here the CDR3 DNA reads TGTGCCAGTAGAACTGCCAATGAGCAGTTCTTC. Amino acids: CASRTANEQFF.

The gene calls are TRBV14 and TRBJ2-1; D tentatively reads TRBD1 or TRBD2 (5 bases each). In germline, CDR1 is SGHDN, CDR2 FVKESK. This CDR3 is built from 18 residues. V was clipped by 0 bases and J by 7 bases, with 22 bases between them. CDR3 DNA: TGTGCCAGCAGCCAAGATCTTCTCGAGGGAGAAAGGGGAAATGAGCAGTTCTTC. Its translation: CASSQDLLEGERGNEQFF.

V usage is TRBV6-2 or TRBV6-3 and J usage is TRBJ2-7; D is possibly TRBD1 (5 bases). CDR1 and CDR2 (germline): MNHEY, SVGEGT. The ends were cut back, 5 bases at V and 7 bases at J, with 9 bases in the middle. The CDR3 has 11 amino acids. The CDR3 DNA sequence: TGTGCCAGCAGTGGGGCAGCTGAGCAGTACTTC. This encodes CASSGAAEQYF.

In its sample, this clonotype was seen a few times. The rearrangement uses TRBV5-1 and TRBJ2-7; D ambiguous. V gave up 6 bases and J gave up 5 bases, with 15 bases separating them. This CDR3 is 13 amino acids long. Germline values: CDR1 SGHRS, CDR2 YFSETQ. CDR3 DNA: TGCGCCAGCACCACCCCCGGCGGAGACGAGCAGTACTTC. This gives the protein CASTTPGGDEQYF.

The J gene is TRBJ2-2, the V gene TRBV5-1; no definite D call. The V and J ends lost 3 bases and 6 bases respectively, with 15 bases between them. Germline lookup yields CDR1 SGHRS and CDR2 YFSETQ. This CDR3 contains 15 residues. This CDR3 is CASSSPGLSSGELFF. The CDR3 nucleotides are TGCGCCAGCAGCTCTCCGGGCCTGAGTTCCGGGGAGCTGTTTTTT.

In its sample, this clonotype was seen a few times. This sequence joins TRBV12-3 or TRBV12-4 and TRBJ2-7, with TRBD2 as a possible D gene (5 bases). The V gene lost 4 bases and the J gene lost 2 bases, with 6 bases spanning the gap. The CDR3 totals 12 residues. In nucleotides, the CDR3 is TGTGCCAGCAGTTGGAGGCCCTACGAGCAGTACTTC. Protein: CASSWRPYEQYF.

In its sample, this clonotype was seen many times. The rearrangement uses TRBV5-6 and TRBJ2-1; 8 bases align to TRBD1. The CDR3 has 14 residues. Germline CDR1 reads SGHDT; CDR2 reads YYEEEE. J gave up 6 bases and V 1 base, and 3 bases lay outside the gene matches. The CDR3 DNA reads TGTGCCAGCAGCTTGAGGGGGACAGGCAATGAGCAGTTCTTC. Protein product: CASSLRGTGNEQFF.

This chain links TRBV28 with TRBJ2-7, with D tentatively TRBD1 or TRBD2 (5 bases each). This CDR3 has 15 residues. From germline, CDR1 is MDHEN and CDR2 SYDVKM. Trimming cost V 4 bases and J 6 bases, with 19 bases left between them. The CDR3 coding sequence is TGTGCCAGCAGTTCAACCGGGACCGGAGCAATCGAGCAGTACTTC. It encodes CASSSTGTGAIEQYF.

V usage is TRBV2 and J usage is TRBJ2-7; possibly TRBD1 for D (6 bases). In germline, CDR1 is SNHLY, CDR2 FYNNEI. Trimming removed 4 bases at V and 3 bases at J, with 13 bases between. The CDR3 extends over 14 amino acids. For the CDR3, the DNA is TGTGCCAGCAGTGGCTCGCAGGGGAGCTACGAGCAGTACTTC. Encoded protein: CASSGSQGSYEQYF.

This clonotype was observed a handful of times. The chain has TRBV20-1 and TRBJ2-7; tentative D call: TRBD2 (5 bases). Germline V gives CDR1 DFQATT, CDR2 SNEGSKA (reference sequence). The CDR3 extends over 12 amino acids. With 6 bases removed from V and 7 bases from J, the gap between germline ends came to 16 bases. The CDR3 reads CSAIGLTWEQYF. DNA for the CDR3: TGCAGTGCCATTGGACTGACGTGGGAGCAGTACTTC.

This clonotype was observed many times. This chain joins TRBV5-1 and TRBJ2-3, with 8 bases aligning to TRBD1. The CDR3 runs 14 residues. The germline V gene encodes CDR1 SGHRS and CDR2 YFSETQ. With V trimmed by 4 bases and J by 5 bases, 6 bases remained unmatched. The DNA of the CDR3 is TGCGCCAGCAGCCCGACAGGGGTTCTAGATACGCAGTATTTT. The encoded protein is CASSPTGVLDTQYF.

The V call is TRBV6-1, the J call TRBJ2-2; 10 nucleotides align to TRBD2. V lost 8 bases to trimming and J lost 5 bases; unmatched junction nucleotides: 14. The CDR3 sequence is 17 residues long. Germline CDR1 reads MNHNS; CDR2 reads SASEGT. Here the CDR3 reads CASPPIIAGGWTGELFF. CDR3 sequence (DNA): TGTGCCAGCCCCCCCATCATAGCGGGAGGATGGACCGGGGAGCTGTTTTTT.

This clonotype has just a few counts. The junction departs from germline at one end; a sequencing error may be responsible. The V and J genes are TRBV2 and TRBJ1-6; D is unresolved. This CDR3 has 14 amino acids. Germline assignment: CDR1 SNHLY and CDR2 FYNNEI. In DNA, the CDR3 is TGTGTCAGCAGTGACCGGGATTATGGGTCACCCCTCCACTTT. Protein sequence: CVSSDRDYGSPLHF.

This clonotype has at least ten counts. The chain links TRBV7-9 to TRBJ2-2, with no clear D. The CDR3 loop spans 15 amino acids. V shed 5 bases and J shed 0 bases, with 10 bases lying between them. CDR1 and CDR2 from the germline V gene are SEHNR and FQNEAQ (reference sequence). CDR3 sequence: CASSVPGTNTGELFF. The CDR3 bases are TGTGCCAGCAGCGTCCCAGGAACGAACACCGGGGAGCTGTTTTTT.

The chain combines TRBV5-1 with TRBJ2-2; D gene ambiguous. Trimming left V 4 bases short and J 0 bases short, with 7 bases between. The germline V gene has CDR1 SGHRS and CDR2 YFSETQ. The CDR3 covers 14 residues. Here the CDR3 reads CASSPSPNTGELFF. CDR3 DNA sequence: TGCGCCAGCAGCCCCTCCCCGAACACCGGGGAGCTGTTTTTT.

This clonotype was picked up a small number of times. The chain carries TRBV9 and TRBJ1-4; 9 bases line up with TRBD1. CDR1 and CDR2 (germline): SGDLS, YYNGEE. Trimming removed 0 bases from V and 5 bases from J; junction bases left unmatched: 2. The CDR3 consists of 15 residues. The CDR3 is CASSVGTGENEKLFF. CDR3 DNA sequence: TGTGCCAGCAGCGTAGGGACAGGGGAGAATGAAAAACTGTTTTTT.

This clonotype has a handful of counts. The chain combines TRBV7-2 with TRBJ2-7, with D maybe TRBD2 (6 bases). The CDR3 extends over 15 amino acids. Germline CDR1 and CDR2: SGHTA and FQGNSA. V gave up 10 bases and J gave up 5 bases, with 24 bases separating them. CDR3 DNA: TGTGCCACCAGTTTCGCGGACTACGGACATGACGAGCAGTACTTC. It codes for CATSFADYGHDEQYF.

This clonotype showed up just a few times. The chain is built from TRBV7-9 and TRBJ2-1, with D perhaps TRBD1 (5 bases). Germline V gene sequence: CDR1 SEHNR, CDR2 FQNEAQ (reference sequence). The CDR3 is made up of 16 amino acids. V lost 1 base to trimming and J lost 1 base, with 11 bases between them. Here the CDR3 DNA reads TGTGCCAGCAGCTTAGAGGGGCAGTTTTCCTACAATGAGCAGTTCTTC. Its translation: CASSLEGQFSYNEQFF.

This clonotype showed up just a few times. V usage is TRBV7-2 and J usage is TRBJ2-7; 11 bases are shared with TRBD2. J lost 4 bases, V lost 5 bases, and 4 bases had no gene match. The CDR3 is 14 amino acids. Germline CDR1 reads SGHTA; CDR2 reads FQGNSA. The CDR3 DNA reads TGTGCCAGCAGCCCACTAGCGGGAGCGTACGAGCAGTACTTC. Protein: CASSPLAGAYEQYF.

This chain joins TRBV18 and TRBJ2-1, with 10 bases lining up with TRBD1. This CDR3 spans 15 amino acids. Germline assignment: CDR1 KGHSH and CDR2 LQKENI. V trimming: 3 bases; J trimming: 7 bases; junction bases outside the gene matches: 6. As DNA, the CDR3 is TGTGCCAGCTCACCCCCGGGACAGGGGATGAATGAGCAGTTCTTC. It encodes CASSPPGQGMNEQFF.

This clonotype was seen a few times. The gene calls are TRBV5-6 and TRBJ2-3; 8 bases are a match to TRBD2. The CDR3 covers 16 residues. The germline gives CDR1 SGHDT, CDR2 YYEEEE. V lost 4 bases and J lost 4; bases outside the gene matches: 11. The CDR3 nucleotides are TGTGCCAGCAGCCGGGGGGCGGGGGGCTTGGCAGATACGCAGTATTTT. It yields the protein CASSRGAGGLADTQYF.

The J gene is TRBJ2-5, the V gene TRBV12-3 or TRBV12-4; tentative D call: TRBD1 (7 bases). The V end lost 6 bases, the J end lost 0 bases, and 17 bases lay between the germline ends. This CDR3 has 16 residues. DNA of the CDR3: TGTGCCAGCAGCCCCAGGGGGGAGCGGTACCAAGAGACCCAGTACTTC. It codes for CASSPRGERYQETQYF.

This clonotype showed up just a few times. V and J are TRBV7-2 and TRBJ2-1, with D unresolved. Trimming left V 0 bases short and J 0 bases short, with 9 bases between. This CDR3 has 16 amino acids. Looked up from germline, CDR1 is SGHTA and CDR2 is FQGNSA. For the CDR3, the DNA is TGTGCCAGCAGCTTAGCGGTAGAGAGCTCCTACAATGAGCAGTTCTTC. Residues: CASSLAVESSYNEQFF.

This clonotype occurred a few times. This rearrangement joins TRBV3-1 to TRBJ2-6; no clear D gene. Germline-derived CDR1 and CDR2 are LGHDT and YNNKEL (reference sequence). The length of the CDR3 is 17 residues. V was clipped by 0 bases and J by 4 bases, with 13 bases between them. The CDR3 region is CASSQDEVLRGANVLTF. The CDR3 bases are TGTGCCAGCAGCCAAGACGAGGTATTGAGAGGGGCCAACGTCCTGACTTTC.

The V gene is TRBV7-9, the J gene TRBJ1-1, with 9 bases matching TRBD1. Germline-derived CDR1 and CDR2 are SEHNR and FQNEAQ (reference sequence). V shed 4 bases and J 0 bases; nucleotides not matched to a gene: 6. CDR3 length: 16 residues. The CDR3 coding sequence is TGTGCCAGCAGCTCCGGGACAGGGCTCATGAACACTGAAGCTTTCTTT. This gives the protein CASSSGTGLMNTEAFF. Together with reference TRBV7-9 and TRBJ1-1, the CDR3 gives the full variable domain: DTGVSQNPRHKITKRGQNVTFRCDPISEHNRLYWYRQTLGQGPEFLTYFQNEAQLEKSRLLSDRFSAERPKGSFSTLEIQRTEQGDSAMYLCASSSGTGLMNTEAFFGQGTRLTVV.

This clonotype turned up a few times. V gene TRBV19 combines with J gene TRBJ1-2; D is undetermined. The CDR3 has 12 amino acids. Trimming pared 9 bases from V and 3 bases from J, leaving 11 bases between. Germline assignment: CDR1 LNHDA and CDR2 SQIVND (reference sequence). CDR3 bases: TGTGCCAGCAGAAGAGTGGACTATGGCTACACCTTC. Translation: CASRRVDYGYTF. The full variable domain, completed using reference TRBV19 and TRBJ1-2, is DGGITQSPKYLFRKEGQNVTLSCEQNLNHDAMYWYRQDPGQGLRLIYYSQIVNDFQKGDIAEGYSVSREKKESFPLTVTSAQKNPTAFYLCASRRVDYGYTFGSGTRLTVV.

In this sample, this clonotype turned up a few times. The rearrangement joins TRBV7-8 to TRBJ2-2, with 7 bases lining up with TRBD2. V was pared by 4 bases and J by 6 bases, with 8 bases of the junction left unmatched. CDR1 and CDR2 from the germline V gene are SGHVS and FQNEAQ. This CDR3 is built from 15 residues. For the CDR3, the DNA is TGTGCCAGCAGCTCCGGACTAGTACTAGCCGGGGAGCTGTTTTTT. This sequence encodes CASSSGLVLAGELFF.

The chain couples TRBV6-1 to TRBJ2-7; perhaps TRBD2 as D (5 bases). Deletions cut 6 bases from V and 2 bases from J, with 29 bases between. The germline CDR1 and CDR2 sequences are MNHNS and SASEGT. The CDR3 extends over 19 amino acids. In DNA form, the CDR3 reads TGTGCCAGCAGCCAAATCGAATTCGAGCCGGGGAAAAGAACCTACGAGCAGTACTTC. This codes for CASSQIEFEPGKRTYEQYF.